The rows below give T cell receptor beta chains drawn from one sample of a study of cytomegalovirus exposure and HLA in healthy donors. Clones were sequenced by immunoSEQ multiplex PCR, and TCRdb holds only the in-frame ones, with some missing. The table lists over 200,000 clones, approximately 84% of them singletons, with roughly 0.58% in the top ten. Sequenced: PBMCs. The receptors derive from a middle-aged woman in good health and CMV-seronegative. Both conserved end residues are trimmed from each CDR3. D genes are given only for firm matches. Size tells how often a clone was seen (once, few, many) or the class of an expanded clone, and some rows leave it out.

D,length,V,size,CDR3
TRBD2,11,TRBV11-2,NA,ASSLGGRETQY
NA,12,TRBV19,NA,ASSMLAANTEAF
NA,11,TRBV19,NA,ASSGLRNYGYT
TRBD1,13,TRBV25-1,NA,ASSSPGTDYNEQF
NA,10,TRBV30,NA,AWSTGADTQY
NA,12,TRBV5-4,once,ASSLEYRVETQY
NA,13,TRBV28,NA,ASSPPVRGTDTQY
NA,15,TRBV18,NA,ASSLFPGASSNQPQH
TRBD1,13,TRBV2,NA,ASRELTGSEEKLF
NA,17,TRBV9,NA,ASSVSKDSRISGANVLT
TRBD1,12,TRBV7-2,once,ASSLTGAPLEQY
NA,11,TRBV23-1,NA,ASSQRRAETQY
NA,16,TRBV25-1,once,ASSESGRNSVYYTEAF
NA,12,TRBV27,NA,ASGDSPTQETQY
NA,12,TRBV7-2,NA,ASSALNMNTEAF
NA,18,TRBV30,NA,AWSSPGGSDGLYSNQPQH
TRBD1,14,TRBV18,NA,ASSLNPRGQSYGYT
TRBD1,12,TRBV2,few,ASSVWPQGDGYT
TRBD1,11,TRBV9,NA,ASSVGQGTEAF
NA,14,TRBV27,NA,ASSRHLQGDTYEQY
NA,14,TRBV13,NA,ASSLEAGQYGNTIY
TRBD2,13,TRBV7-2,NA,ASSLVAGATDTQY
NA,13,TRBV4-2,NA,ASSAQWGKGDEQF
TRBD2,13,TRBV10-3,NA,ATRGSAGGPNEQF
TRBD2,11,TRBV2,NA,ASSAPGGETQY
NA,13,TRBV6-5,NA,ASSYDNRESYGYT
NA,12,TRBV2,NA,ASSDRRGNQPQH
TRBD2,12,TRBV7-3,NA,ASSLRDYADTQY
TRBD2,15,TRBV29-1,NA,SVEDGVAGANTGELF
NA,12,TRBV19,NA,ASSILGGSYEQY
NA,9,TRBV29-1,NA,SVVTGYEQY
NA,14,TRBV6-6,NA,ASSYRQGPSNEKLF
NA,13,TRBV9,NA,ASSVGTGGIYGYT
TRBD1,12,TRBV18,NA,ASSTGVSGYEQY
NA,17,TRBV4-1,few,ASSQAMGLVVSGANVLT
TRBD1,14,TRBV11-2,NA,ASSLGDRGVGQPQH
NA,13,TRBV7-2,NA,ASRVKATTHYEQY
TRBD1,11,TRBV4-3,NA,ASTRTGNTEAF
NA,15,TRBV19,NA,ASSIAYRVGMNTEAF
TRBD1,11,TRBV6-6,few,ASSLDRGREAF